The 6 T cell receptor beta chains below were found in one sample sequenced in a study of post-analysis software for immune sequencing data. Study-wide results and limits: Higher frequency in patients than in controls was seen for 5 or 6 TRBV segments, with TRBV5-6, TRBV5-1 and TRBV20-1 among them.

Their target antigens are unknown. Every TCR beta cDNA library bore unique molecular identifiers. TCRdb passed the PCR reads through MiXCR, listing each CDR3 protein once. The profile covers hundreds of thousands of distinct CDR3 sequences, with about 27% appearing a single time and 0.55% to 0.65% taken by the ten largest. Specimen: blood. Receptors were obtained from a girl aged 5-17 years with multiple sclerosis.

This clonotype has a handful of counts. The rearrangement uses TRBV5-1 and TRBJ2-2, with 11 nucleotides matching TRBD1. CDR3 size: 16 residues. In germline, CDR1 is SGHRS, CDR2 YFSETQ. The junction had 4 bases not matched to a gene; V was cut back by 0 bases and J by 6 bases. CDR3 protein: CASSLVWTGGPGELFF. The CDR3 DNA follows: TGCGCCAGCAGCTTGGTGTGGACAGGGGGCCCCGGGGAGCTGTTTTTT. Full variable domain (outside the CDR3, taken from reference TRBV5-1 and TRBJ2-2): KAGVTQTPRYLIKTRGQQVTLSCSPISGHRSVSWYQQTPGQGLQFLFEYFSETQRNKGNFPGRFSGRQFSNSRSEMNVSTLELGDSALYLCASSLVWTGGPGELFFGEGSRLTVL.

At least ten counts were recorded for this clonotype. This chain joins TRBV29-1 and TRBJ2-7; 7 bases are shared with TRBD1. Germline CDR1 reads SQVTM; CDR2 reads ANQGSEA. The ends lost 6 bases at V and 6 bases at J; junction bases unmatched: 11. This CDR3 comprises 13 residues. CDR3 in DNA: TGCAGCGTCGGGACAGAGTTGTATGGCGAGCAGTACTTC. Translation: CSVGTELYGEQYF.

The rearrangement uses TRBV7-2 and TRBJ2-5, with 8 bases fitting TRBD2. Germline V gene lookup returns CDR1 SGHTA and CDR2 FQGNSA. V lost 1 base to trimming and J lost 4 bases; unmatched junction nucleotides: 5. This CDR3 comprises 15 residues. The CDR3 protein is CASSLDAGGLETQYF. CDR3 DNA: TGTGCCAGCAGCTTAGACGCGGGGGGCCTAGAGACCCAGTACTTC.

In DNA, the CDR3 is TGTGCCAGCAGTTACTCGAGCGGGAGGGGGAACAATGAGCAGTACTTC. This translates into CASSYSSGRGNNEQYF. The rearrangement uses TRBV6-5 and TRBJ2-5; 10 nucleotides align to TRBD2. The length of the CDR3 is 16 residues. Germline loops: CDR1 MNHEY, CDR2 SVGAGI. Germline trimming cut 0 bases from V and 11 bases from J; bases unmatched to any gene: 12.

The table lists this clonotype with a few counts. The CDR3 sequence is CASRRAGGPYEQFF. The CDR3 nucleotides are TGCGCCAGCAGAAGAGCGGGAGGGCCCTATGAGCAGTTCTTC. This chain joins TRBV5-1 and TRBJ2-1; 10 nucleotides match TRBD2. With V trimmed by 5 bases and J by 8 bases, 7 bases remained unmatched. In germline, CDR1 is SGHRS, CDR2 YFSETQ. The CDR3 runs 14 residues.

The table lists this clonotype with a few counts. This chain uses TRBV12-3 or TRBV12-4 with TRBJ2-3; D is undetermined. This CDR3 is 15 amino acids long. Trimming left V 3 bases short and J 0 bases short, with 10 bases between. The CDR3 protein is CASSLALPSTDTQYF. The CDR3, as DNA: TGTGCCAGCAGTTTGGCCCTACCTAGCACAGATACGCAGTATTTT.